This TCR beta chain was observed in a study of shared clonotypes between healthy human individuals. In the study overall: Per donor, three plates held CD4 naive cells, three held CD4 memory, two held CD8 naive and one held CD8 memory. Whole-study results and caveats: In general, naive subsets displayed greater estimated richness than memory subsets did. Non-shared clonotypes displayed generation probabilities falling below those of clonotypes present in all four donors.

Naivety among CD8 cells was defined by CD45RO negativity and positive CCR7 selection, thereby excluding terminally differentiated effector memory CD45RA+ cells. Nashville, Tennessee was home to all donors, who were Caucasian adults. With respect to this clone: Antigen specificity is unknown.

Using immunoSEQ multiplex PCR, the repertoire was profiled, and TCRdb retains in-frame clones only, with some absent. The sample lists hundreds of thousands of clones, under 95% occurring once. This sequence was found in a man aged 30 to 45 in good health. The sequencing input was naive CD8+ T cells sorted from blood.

The CDR3 sequence is CASSSAKTGQGADQPQHF. CDR3 nucleotide sequence: TGTGCCAGCAGCTCGGCAAAGACGGGACAGGGGGCTGATCAGCCCCAGCATTTT. The chain couples TRBV7-8 to TRBJ1-5; 12 bases match TRBD1. The germline V gene has CDR1 SGHVS and CDR2 FQNEAQ. V lost 4 bases and J lost 5; bases outside the gene matches: 12. The length of the CDR3 is 18 residues. Looking up the rest from reference TRBV7-8 and TRBJ1-5 gives the full variable domain: GAGVSQSPRYKVAKRGQDVALRCDPISGHVSLFWYQQALGQGPEFLTYFQNEAQLDKSGLPSDRFFAERPEGSVSTLKIQRTQQEDSAVYLCASSSAKTGQGADQPQHFGDGTRLSIL.